This T cell receptor beta chain appears in the sequencing data of a study of cytomegalovirus exposure and HLA in healthy donors. Primers for the PCR totalled 60 Vbeta and 13 Jbeta. Only in-frame clones appear in the TCRdb table, and some are missing; sequencing was by immunoSEQ multiplex PCR. The sample carries a few hundred thousand clones, 85% to 95% recorded once. The CDR3 is 15 amino acids. Germline V gene sequence: CDR1 MDHEN, CDR2 SYDVKM. V dropped 7 bases and J dropped 3 bases, with 18 bases sitting between them. The receptor was derived from a girl aged 2-10 years in good health and CMV-seronegative. The chain joins TRBV28 to TRBJ1-1; no clear D gene. The sequencing input was PBMCs. CDR3 residues: CASNRTPRGYTEAFF. The CDR3 DNA reads as TGTGCCAGCAACCGTACCCCGAGAGGGTACACTGAAGCTTTCTTT.